This is a list of T cell receptor beta chains from one sample in a study of cytomegalovirus exposure and HLA in healthy donors. TCRdb keeps only in-frame clones here, not all; method: immunoSEQ multiplex PCR. The sample lists about 310,000 clones; around 90% were seen once. The sample was PBMCs. All receptors come from a man aged 25 to 40 in good health and CMV-seronegative. CDR3s include the opening cysteine and the closing phenylalanine or tryptophan. Fields, in order: V gene, clone size, D gene, J gene, CDR3 protein, CDR3 DNA. The D gene is left open where the match is weak. Size values are once, few and many counts, or a class for expanded clones, and some rows have none.

TRBV30	few	-	TRBJ1-2	CALADRATNYGYTF	TGTGCCTTGGCGGACAGAGCGACTAACTATGGCTACACCTTC
TRBV6-1	-	TRBD2	TRBJ2-1	CASSTSGGNYNEQFF	TGTGCCAGCAGTACTAGCGGGGGGAACTACAATGAGCAGTTCTTC
TRBV5-6	-	TRBD1	TRBJ2-7	CASSLSGQGSYEQYF	TGTGCCAGCAGCTTGTCCGGACAGGGGTCCTACGAGCAGTACTTC
TRBV6-5	-	TRBD1	TRBJ1-6	CASSPDRVRNSPLHF	TGTGCCAGCAGCCCCGACAGGGTGAGGAATTCACCCCTCCACTTT
TRBV7-9	-	-	TRBJ1-1	CASSSTRDGYTEAFF	TGTGCCAGCAGCTCCACGCGGGACGGGTACACTGAAGCTTTCTTT
TRBV18	-	TRBD1	TRBJ2-5	CASSLQGGETQYF	TGTGCCAGCTCTCTACAGGGGGGTGAGACCCAGTACTTC
TRBV5-1	-	-	TRBJ2-2	CASSSEGQSGELFF	TGCGCCAGCAGCTCGGAGGGCCAGTCCGGGGAGCTGTTTTTT
TRBV9	-	TRBD1	TRBJ1-1	CASSEDGTAMNTEAFF	TGTGCCAGCAGCGAGGACGGGACAGCCATGAACACTGAAGCTTTCTTT
TRBV27	-	-	TRBJ1-1	CASRSPLGTTGNTEAFF	TGTGCCAGCAGATCCCCTCTTGGGACAACAGGGAACACTGAAGCTTTCTTT
TRBV6-5	-	-	TRBJ1-1	CASRTGVLNTEAFF	TGTGCCAGCAGAACAGGAGTATTGAACACTGAAGCTTTCTTT
TRBV27	-	-	TRBJ2-3	CASSFLDTQYF	TGTGCCAGCAGTTTCTTAGATACGCAGTATTTT
TRBV9	-	TRBD1	TRBJ2-2	CASSVAPGQVETGELFF	TGTGCCAGCAGCGTAGCCCCCGGACAGGTCGAAACCGGGGAGCTGTTTTTT
TRBV2	-	TRBD2	TRBJ2-3	CAKTSGGGSIADTQYF	TGTGCCAAGACTAGCGGGGGTGGGTCTATAGCAGATACGCAGTATTTT
TRBV6-5	-	TRBD1	TRBJ1-1	CASSSTGGAGEAFF	TGTGCCAGCAGTTCCACAGGGGGCGCGGGGGAGGCTTTCTTT
TRBV9	-	-	TRBJ2-5	CASSVGQGTRETQYF	TGTGCCAGCAGCGTAGGCCAGGGGACGAGAGAGACCCAGTACTTC